This T cell receptor (beta chain) was recovered during a study of OX40 agonist ivuxolimab in advanced cancers. Across the study: Dose-escalation subjects each had hepatocellular carcinoma, melanoma, renal cell or head and neck cancer.

Clones were sequenced by immunoSEQ multiplex PCR, and TCRdb holds only the in-frame ones, with some missing. The sample carries roughly 8,000 clones, 70% to 80% recorded once. This CDR3 spans 14 amino acids. Germline V gene data show CDR1 as SGHVS and CDR2 as FNYEAQ. V lost 0 bases, J lost 4 bases, and 10 bases lay in between. With respect to this clone: Its antigen remains unidentified.

Broader study findings: Part of the nonresponder group also had normalized T-cell clonal expansion that was low.

The chain combines TRBV7-6 with TRBJ2-7; either TRBD1 or TRBD2 may supply D (5 bases each). The origin of this receptor is an adult with an advanced solid tumor such as melanoma, head and neck, liver or kidney cancer. This specimen was CD4+ or CD8+ T cells sorted from blood, taken in a trial of the OX40 agonist ivuxolimab. CDR3 nucleotides: TGTGCCAGCAGCTTAGCCCAGGGAGAGTACGAGCAGTACTTC. Translated: CASSLAQGEYEQYF.